This paragraph covers one T cell receptor (beta chain) sequence. Its antigen is as yet unknown. The V end was cut by 8 bases, the J end by 1 base, with 14 bases between. Germline CDR1 SNHLY, CDR2 FYNNEI. The CDR3 totals 15 residues. The sample comes from a study of OX40 agonist ivuxolimab in advanced cancers. Overall study: In this cohort, patients received ivuxolimab, an agonistic anti-OX40 (CD134) antibody. Dose-escalation patients had hepatocellular carcinoma, melanoma, renal cell or head and neck cancer.

Here immunoSEQ multiplex PCR was the method, and the copy in TCRdb shows in-frame clones only, minus some. This sample has tens of thousands of clones, with about 82% found just once. The study, taken as a whole, reports: At 0.1 to 3.0 mg/kg and by week 6, clonal expansion occurred in CD4+ and CD8+ blood T cells. The 0.1-3.0 mg/kg partial responders had among the lowest clonal expansion.

Here the sequenced sample was CD4+ or CD8+ T cells sorted from blood, taken in a trial of the OX40 agonist ivuxolimab. The receptor comes from an adult with an advanced solid tumor such as melanoma, head and neck, liver or kidney cancer. The chain combines TRBV2 with TRBJ2-2, with a weak D call TRBD2 (6 bases). CDR3 amino acids: CASRVLSGNTGELFF. Here the CDR3 DNA reads TGTGCCAGCCGAGTGCTTAGCGGGAACACCGGGGAGCTGTTTTTT.